One and the same sample provided the 16 T cell receptor beta chains below, sequenced in a study of cytomegalovirus exposure and HLA in healthy donors. In the PCR, 60 Vbeta and 13 Jbeta primers were used. TCRdb's copy holds only in-frame clones and misses some; the assay was immunoSEQ multiplex PCR. The sample lists some 90,000 clones, 60% to 80% occurring once. Source material: PBMCs. These receptors came from a boy aged 5-17 years in good health and CMV-seronegative.

This clone showed up just a few times. Germline and junction disagree at one end, which may indicate a read error. The J gene is TRBJ2-7, the V gene TRBV11-3; 7 nucleotides agree with TRBD1. Germline values: CDR1 SGHNT, CDR2 YENEEA. CDR3 length equals 13 residues. The CDR3, as DNA: TGTGCCAGCAGCCGACAGGGCTCCTCCGAGCAGTACTTC. This encodes CASSRQGSSEQYF.

This chain links TRBV9 with TRBJ2-1; no definite D call. With 3 bases removed from V and 7 bases from J, the gap between germline ends came to 17 bases. The CDR3 loop spans 15 amino acids. The germline CDR1 and CDR2 sequences are SGDLS and YYNGEE. The CDR3 protein is CASSAAGAPWNEQFF. Written as DNA, the CDR3 is TGTGCCAGCAGCGCCGCCGGAGCCCCTTGGAATGAGCAGTTCTTC.

CDR3 coding DNA: TGTGCCAGCAGATCAGGGGTGAACACTGAAGCTTTCTTT. Amino acid sequence: CASRSGVNTEAFF. The chain employs TRBV7-9 and TRBJ1-1; the D gene is possibly TRBD1 (6 bases). This CDR3 has 13 residues. Germline V CDR1 and CDR2: SEHNR, FQNEAQ (reference sequence). Trimming took 6 bases from V and 0 from J, leaving 8 bases between them.

This rearrangement joins TRBV30 to TRBJ1-1, with D hard to call. Trimming took off 7 bases at V and 8 bases at J, with 14 bases between the two ends. Germline loops: CDR1 GTSNPN, CDR2 SVGIG (reference sequence). This CDR3 is 11 amino acids long. CDR3 residues: CAYRRLVEAFF. The CDR3 nucleotides are TGTGCCTACAGAAGGTTGGTCGAAGCTTTCTTT.

This chain uses TRBV4-3 with TRBJ2-2; weak D call: TRBD2 (5 bases). This CDR3 region has 17 residues. The germline V and J ends were trimmed by 3 bases and 0 bases, with 14 bases remaining between them. CDR1 is LGHNA, CDR2 YSLEER, per germline. CDR3 region: CASSQAPSGSNTGELFF. CDR3 bases: TGCGCCAGCAGCCAGGCCCCCAGCGGATCGAACACCGGGGAGCTGTTTTTT.

This rearrangement joins TRBV2 to TRBJ2-1; TRBD2 matches 11 bases. The CDR3 covers 15 residues. Unmatched junction bases numbered 7, after V lost 5 bases and J lost 7 bases. CDR1 is SNHLY and CDR2 is FYNNEI in the germline V gene. CDR3 in amino acids: CASSLRLAGRNEQFF. In DNA, the CDR3 is TGTGCCAGCAGTCTTCGACTAGCGGGAAGGAATGAGCAGTTCTTC.

The chain joins TRBV10-2 to TRBJ1-2; D gene uncertain. Trimming cost V 3 bases and J 4 bases, with 3 bases left between them. Germline lookup yields CDR1 WSHSY and CDR2 SAAADI. The CDR3 has 11 amino acids. The CDR3: CASSDSYGYTF. DNA of the CDR3: TGCGCCAGCAGTGACAGCTATGGCTACACCTTC.

This chain joins TRBV10-3 and TRBJ2-6; 8 positions match TRBD2. The CDR3 totals 17 residues. Germline trimming cut 7 bases from V and 0 bases from J; bases unmatched to any gene: 8. CDR1 is ENHRY, CDR2 SYGVKD, per germline. In DNA, the CDR3 is TGTGCCATCACTACCGGGACTAGTTCCTCTGGGGCCAACGTCCTGACTTTC. It codes for CAITTGTSSSGANVLTF.

This clone is labeled as medium-sized (0.01 to 0.1%). The J gene is TRBJ2-1, the V gene TRBV6-4; TRBD2 is a possible D gene (6 bases). Germline V gene data show CDR1 as MRHNA and CDR2 as SNTAGT. V lost 7 bases, J lost 0 bases, and 16 bases lay in between. This CDR3 is 16 amino acids long. CDR3 sequence reads: CASKSSGGGSYNEQFF. The CDR3 nucleotides read TGTGCCAGCAAGAGTAGCGGAGGTGGCTCCTACAATGAGCAGTTCTTC.

This clone has only one observation. The chain employs TRBV6-1 and TRBJ2-7, with TRBD1 as a possible D gene (5 bases). Germline CDR1 and CDR2: MNHNS and SASEGT. V lost 2 bases and J lost 3, with 11 bases in between. The CDR3 has 14 amino acids. The CDR3: CASSEQSQVYEQYF. CDR3 nucleotides: TGTGCCAGCAGTGAACAGTCACAGGTCTACGAGCAGTACTTC.

J is TRBJ2-7 and V is TRBV4-3; 7 nucleotides align to TRBD2. This CDR3 spans 13 amino acids. V lost 2 bases, J lost 5 bases, and 3 bases stayed unmatched. Germline-derived CDR1 and CDR2 are LGHNA and YSLEER. CDR3 in amino acids: CASSQLSGNEQYF. Here the CDR3 DNA reads TGCGCCAGCAGCCAACTCAGCGGGAACGAGCAGTACTTC.

The V gene is TRBV6-5, the J gene TRBJ1-2; D perhaps matches TRBD1 (6 bases). V was clipped by 7 bases and J by 8 bases, with 20 bases between them. Germline CDR1 MNHEY, CDR2 SVGAGI. CDR3 length: 14 residues. Written as DNA, the CDR3 is TGTGCCAGCACCCAGGGGCAGAATTTCGGCGGCTACACCTTC. Translating gives CASTQGQNFGGYTF.

This clone has only a few counts. Germline and junction disagree at one end, which may indicate a read error. J is TRBJ2-7 and V is TRBV15, with TRBD1 matching over 8 bases. The V gene's germline CDR1 is LNHNV and CDR2 YYDKDF (reference sequence). The CDR3 runs 13 residues. The chain's CDR3 is CATSRDSTGERYF. The CDR3 coding sequence is TGTGCCACCAGCAGAGATTCGACAGGGGAGCGGTACTTC.

This clone came up once. This sequence joins TRBV9 and TRBJ2-1; 8 bases are shared with TRBD2. Germline V CDR1 and CDR2: SGDLS, YYNGEE. CDR3 length: 16 amino acids. V shed 4 bases, J shed 6 bases, and the junction held 12 bases outside the gene matches. The CDR3 region has the DNA TGTGCCAGCAGCCCCTTAAGAGCGGGAGCGGCCAATGAGCAGTTCTTC. Protein product: CASSPLRAGAANEQFF.

This clone is a singleton in its sample. V and J are TRBV14 and TRBJ2-6; 7 bases fit TRBD1. Germline CDR1 is SGHDN and CDR2 is FVKESK. Trimming took 5 bases from V and 1 from J; bases not matched to a gene: 5. There are 16 residues in the CDR3. CDR3 nucleotide sequence: TGTGCCAGCAGCTTTCAACAGGGGTCTGGGGCCAACGTCCTGACTTTC. This sequence encodes CASSFQQGSGANVLTF.

This clone was detected once. The V call is TRBV25-1, the J call TRBJ2-1; D is perhaps TRBD1 (6 bases). Per germline, CDR1 MGHDK and CDR2 SYGVNS. CDR3 length: 13 residues. V lost 3 bases and J 10 bases, leaving 13 bases between the germline ends. Here the CDR3 reads CASSDQGLGEQFF. The CDR3 DNA reads TGTGCCAGCAGTGATCAGGGGCTCGGGGAGCAGTTCTTC.